These 15 T cell receptor beta chains were all obtained from the same sample, sequenced in a study of follicular helper T cells after annual influenza vaccination. Indicated time point: 2014-2015 season, 7 days after vaccination. Sequencing used immunoSEQ multiplex PCR; TCRdb keeps in-frame clones, though not all of them. Counted here are about 9,800 clones, 83% occurring once; the ten biggest clones make up under 0.4%. The sample here was CXCR5- memory CD4+ T cells sorted from blood, taken 7 days after influenza vaccination. The receptors derive from an adult who received the influenza vaccine.

This chain uses TRBV6-5 with TRBJ2-7; TRBD1 matches at 7 bases. Trimming at V came to 2 bases and at J to 3 bases, leaving 1 base not matched to a gene. Germline-derived CDR1 and CDR2 are MNHEY and SVGAGI. This CDR3 contains 13 residues. This CDR3 is CASSYDRVYEQYF. The CDR3 nucleotides read TGTGCCAGCAGTTACGACAGGGTCTACGAGCAGTACTTC.

CDR3 nucleotides: TGTGCCAGTAGCGAAGGCGGCGGCGGGGGGGAGCAGTACTTC. Translating it yields CASSEGGGGGEQYF. This chain uses TRBV19 with TRBJ2-7; 8 bases match TRBD2. Germline CDR1 reads LNHDA; CDR2 reads SQIVND (reference sequence). J lost 7 bases, V lost 6 bases, and 11 bases had no gene match. The CDR3 has 14 amino acids.

This chain uses TRBV21-1 with TRBJ1-3; TRBD1 is the table's D call, not checked against the DNA. TRBV21-1 corresponds to a pseudogene. The CDR3 runs 20 residues. CDR3 protein: CASSNPRTGEGPNSGNTIYF. CDR3 sequence (DNA): TGTGCCAGCAGCAACCCTAGGACAGGGGAAGGCCCCAACTCTGGAAACACCATATATTTT.

This clone was seen a single time. The V and J genes are TRBV4-2 and TRBJ2-3, with D perhaps assigned TRBD1 or TRBD2 (5 bases each). The V gene lost 3 bases and the J gene lost 2 bases, with 12 bases spanning the gap. CDR3 length: 15 residues. In germline, CDR1 is LGHNA, CDR2 YNFKEQ. The CDR3 loop reads CASSQMGRFTDTQYF. Here the CDR3 DNA reads TGTGCCAGCAGCCAGATGGGACGGTTCACAGATACGCAGTATTTT.

This chain links TRBV5-6 with TRBJ1-1; D remains ambiguous. The CDR3 covers 17 residues. With 6 bases removed from V and 5 bases from J, the gap between germline ends came to 26 bases. From germline, CDR1 is SGHDT and CDR2 YYEEEE. CDR3 bases: TGTGCCAGCACCCAAGGAGGGAAGGAGTTGGGTTGGACTGAAGCTTTCTTT. Protein product: CASTQGGKELGWTEAFF. Looking up the rest from reference TRBV5-6 and TRBJ1-1 gives the full variable domain: DAGVTQSPTHLIKTRGQQVTLRCSPKSGHDTVSWYQQALGQGPQFIFQYYEEEERQRGNFPDRFSGHQFPNYSSELNVNALLLGDSALYLCASTQGGKELGWTEAFFGQGTRLTVV.

The rearrangement links TRBV7-9 to TRBJ1-4; TRBD1 might be the D (5 bases). The CDR3 covers 18 residues. The germline V and J ends were trimmed by 4 bases and 6 bases, with 24 bases remaining between them. Germline V lookup: CDR1 SEHNR, CDR2 FQNEAQ (reference sequence). This CDR3 is CASSSRVRQRRGDEKLFF. DNA of the CDR3: TGTGCCAGCAGCTCCCGAGTCCGACAGAGGCGAGGGGATGAAAAACTGTTTTTT.

J is TRBJ2-3 and V is TRBV20-1; no definite D call. CDR3 length equals 11 residues. Looked up from germline, CDR1 is DFQATT and CDR2 is SNEGSKA (reference sequence). The CDR3 loop reads CSSDSTDTQYF. As DNA, the CDR3 is TGCAGCTCGGACAGCACAGATACGCAGTATTTT.

This chain links TRBV19 with TRBJ1-2; tentatively, D is TRBD1 (6 bases). The CDR3 is made up of 17 amino acids. The germline V gene encodes CDR1 LNHDA and CDR2 SQIVND (reference sequence). The V end lost 6 bases, the J end lost 4 bases, and 24 bases lay between the germline ends. CDR3 in amino acids: CASSEIDRRRGVYGYTF. The CDR3 bases are TGTGCCAGTAGCGAAATAGACAGGAGACGGGGAGTCTATGGCTACACCTTC.

The gene calls are TRBV5-1 and TRBJ2-3; weak D call: TRBD1 (6 bases). The CDR3 loop spans 16 amino acids. Trimming took 0 bases from V and 1 from J, leaving 12 bases between them. Germline V gene lookup returns CDR1 SGHRS and CDR2 YFSETQ. Written as DNA, the CDR3 is TGCGCCAGCAGCTTGGAACAGGGAATGGGCACAGATACGCAGTATTTT. It specifies CASSLEQGMGTDTQYF. Filled out from reference TRBV5-1 and TRBJ2-3, the complete variable domain reads KAGVTQTPRYLIKTRGQQVTLSCSPISGHRSVSWYQQTPGQGLQFLFEYFSETQRNKGNFPGRFSGRQFSNSRSEMNVSTLELGDSALYLCASSLEQGMGTDTQYFGPGTRLTVL.

This chain joins TRBV27 and TRBJ2-2; no clear D gene. Germline V CDR1 and CDR2: MNHEY, SMNVEV (reference sequence). The V gene lost 3 bases and the J gene lost 2 bases, with 4 bases spanning the gap. The length of the CDR3 is 13 residues. The CDR3 is CASSFGNTGELFF. CDR3 DNA: TGTGCCAGCAGTTTTGGAAACACCGGGGAGCTGTTTTTT.

The V call is TRBV5-6, the J call TRBJ2-7; D not certain. There are 11 residues in the CDR3. Trimming stripped 5 bases from V and 5 bases from J, with 8 bases between. Germline-derived CDR1 and CDR2 are SGHDT and YYEEEE. For the CDR3, the DNA is TGTGCCAGCAGTAAGGTCCACGAGCAGTACTTC. Its translation is CASSKVHEQYF.

This clone was recorded once. This sequence joins TRBV4-2 and TRBJ2-7; no definite D call. The CDR3 spans 11 residues. Trimming removed 3 bases at V and 5 bases at J, with 5 bases between. The germline CDR1 and CDR2 sequences are LGHNA and YNFKEQ. Written as DNA, the CDR3 is TGTGCCAGCAGCCATTCCGACGAGCAGTACTTC. Residues: CASSHSDEQYF.

V gene TRBV10-3 combines with J gene TRBJ1-2; D is perhaps TRBD1 (6 bases). Trimming shortened V by 10 bases and J by 0 bases, and 12 bases separated the two germline ends. CDR3 size: 13 residues. Germline assignment: CDR1 ENHRY and CDR2 SYGVKD. CDR3 in amino acids: CATKGQTNYGYTF. In nucleotides, the CDR3 is TGTGCCACCAAGGGACAAACTAACTATGGCTACACCTTC.

CDR3 sequence (DNA): TGTGCCAGCAGCTTGGGACTAGCGGGGGTGGAGACCCAGTACTTC. It specifies CASSLGLAGVETQYF. V gene TRBV5-4 combines with J gene TRBJ2-5; 12 nucleotides match TRBD2. Trimming took 0 bases from V and 5 from J; bases not matched to a gene: 2. Germline CDR1 is SGHNT and CDR2 is YYREEE (reference sequence). The CDR3 is 15 amino acids.

CDR3 coding DNA: TGTGCCATCAGTGATGTCGGACAGGGGATGGAAGAGACCCAGTACTTC. Its protein product is CAISDVGQGMEETQYF. The chain joins TRBV10-3 to TRBJ2-5; 9 nucleotides agree with TRBD1. Germline CDR1 and CDR2: ENHRY and SYGVKD. The CDR3 spans 16 residues. The V segment lost 3 bases and the J segment 3 bases; nucleotides outside the gene matches: 8.